This TCR beta chain was recorded in a study of T cell repertoires in ileal Crohn's disease. Whole-study findings and limits: Endoscopic recurrence occurred in every patient whose clonality exceeded 26.8%.

Profiled with immunoSEQ multiplex PCR; TCRdb holds only in-frame clones, not every one. The sample consists of around 970 clones, roughly 84% of them appearing once. Of note for this clone: The target antigen is unknown.

The CDR3 spans 14 residues. The J segment lost 8 bases and the V segment lost 5 bases, leaving 5 bases of the junction unmatched. In germline, CDR1 is KGHSH, CDR2 LQKENI. Sequenced input: ileal tissue. The clonotype originates from an adult with Crohn's disease. The J gene is TRBJ2-1, the V gene TRBV18; 11 bases match TRBD2. The CDR3 reads CASSKLAGAHEQFF. Written as DNA, the CDR3 is TGTGCCAGCTCAAAACTAGCGGGAGCGCATGAGCAGTTCTTC.